The 9 T cell receptor beta chains presented below share a single source sample, sequenced in a study of cytomegalovirus exposure and HLA in healthy donors. Researchers ran the PCR with 60 Vbeta and 13 Jbeta primers. The repertoire was sequenced with immunoSEQ multiplex PCR; TCRdb's copy has only in-frame clones and lacks some. This table holds some 180,000 clones, approximately 80% found once. The sample comprised PBMCs. The receptors were gathered from a girl aged 10-17 years in good health and CMV-seropositive.

The V call is TRBV15, the J call TRBJ1-4; D remains unclear. There are 16 residues in the CDR3. Trimming took off 0 bases at V and 0 bases at J, with 8 bases between the two ends. Germline-derived CDR1 and CDR2 are LNHNV and YYDKDF (reference sequence). CDR3 protein: CATSRDRGATNEKLFF. CDR3 nucleotide sequence: TGTGCCACCAGCAGAGATCGCGGGGCAACTAATGAAAAACTGTTTTTT.

The gene calls are TRBV5-4 and TRBJ1-2, with D unresolved. This CDR3 has 12 amino acids. CDR1 and CDR2 (germline): SGHNT, YYREEE (reference sequence). The ends were cut back, 1 base at V and 8 bases at J, with 9 bases in the middle. The CDR3 loop reads CASSLYLLGYTF. The CDR3 DNA sequence: TGTGCCAGCAGCTTGTACCTACTGGGCTACACCTTC.

The V call is TRBV27, the J call TRBJ2-5; the match to TRBD2 covers 10 bases. After removal of 2 bases from V and 5 bases from J, the junction contained 8 bases not matched to a gene. There are 16 residues in the CDR3. CDR1 and CDR2 from the germline V gene are MNHEY and SMNVEV (reference sequence). In DNA form, the CDR3 reads TGTGCCAGCAGTTTACAGGCTAGCGGGAGAGGGGAGACCCAGTACTTC. Amino acid sequence: CASSLQASGRGETQYF.

V and J are TRBV7-6 and TRBJ2-7; TRBD2 matches 11 bases. The J segment lost 3 bases and the V segment lost 11 bases, leaving 6 bases of the junction unmatched. Germline assignment: CDR1 SGHVS and CDR2 FNYEAQ. The CDR3 covers 13 residues. The CDR3 sequence is CAVQTSGSYEQYF. CDR3 in DNA: TGTGCCGTCCAAACTAGCGGGAGCTACGAGCAGTACTTC.

The chain is built from TRBV19 and TRBJ1-1; 7 nucleotides align to TRBD1. The CDR3 spans 14 residues. J lost 7 bases, V lost 8 bases, and 13 bases had no gene match. CDR1 and CDR2 (germline): LNHDA, SQIVND (reference sequence). The CDR3 DNA reads TGTGCCAGTTATTCGCCAGGGGGAAAGATTGAAGCTTTCTTT. Its translation: CASYSPGGKIEAFF.

The rearrangement uses TRBV6-1 and TRBJ1-2; 7 bases fit TRBD1. CDR1 is MNHNS, CDR2 SASEGT, per germline. The V and J ends lost 3 bases and 2 bases, in that order; junction bases with no gene match: 0. This CDR3 comprises 13 residues. In DNA, the CDR3 is TGTGCCAGCAGTGACAGGGGGAACTATGGCTACACCTTC. Amino acid sequence: CASSDRGNYGYTF.

This clone showed up just a few times. The chain is built from TRBV29-1 and TRBJ1-2; D is ambiguous. The length of the CDR3 is 13 residues. The germline V gene has CDR1 SQVTM and CDR2 ANQGSEA. Trimming cost V 0 bases and J 2 bases, with 7 bases left between them. The CDR3 bases are TGCAGCGTTGAAGATCTTGTCAACTATGGCTACACCTTC. Its protein product is CSVEDLVNYGYTF.

This sequence joins TRBV6-5 and TRBJ1-1; tentative D call: TRBD1 (6 bases). Germline CDR1 MNHEY, CDR2 SVGAGI. This CDR3 spans 14 amino acids. With 2 bases removed from V and 0 bases from J, the gap between germline ends came to 7 bases. CDR3 sequence reads: CASSYGTMNTEAFF. The CDR3 DNA is TGTGCCAGCAGTTACGGGACAATGAACACTGAAGCTTTCTTT.

This rearrangement joins TRBV4-1 to TRBJ2-2; 10 bases are shared with TRBD1. V dropped 3 bases and J dropped 7; count of bases not matched to a gene: 17. The CDR3 consists of 19 residues. Per germline, CDR1 MGHRA and CDR2 YSYEKL. CDR3 sequence reads: CASSHRVPKRQGAVGELFF. The DNA of the CDR3 is TGCGCCAGCAGCCACCGGGTTCCGAAAAGACAGGGGGCTGTCGGGGAGCTGTTTTTT.